This TCR beta chain was identified in a study of neurological immune-mediated disorders. V lost 4 bases, J lost 0 bases, and 4 bases stayed unmatched. The CDR3 runs to 16 residues. Germline CDR1 reads SGDLS; CDR2 reads YYNGEE. Over 200 million TCR-beta sequences, together covering 15-18 subjects, were produced by every individual sequencing run that was carried out. MiXCR, applied by TCRdb to the 5' RACE reads, yields one record per CDR3 protein. Of roughly 15,000 distinct CDR3 sequences in the sample, roughly 14% are singletons; the top ten hold 12% to 15%. Unsorted libraries came from 2 million PBMCs stored at -80 °C. This clonotype has at least ten counts.

Sequenced sample: PBMCs. The origin of this receptor is a man aged 60 to 75 with HTLV-1-associated myelopathy (HAM/TSP). The chain recombines TRBV9 with TRBJ2-6, with TRBD1 matching 7 bases. CDR3 loop: CASSYGTDSGANVLTF. In nucleotides, the CDR3 is TGTGCCAGCAGCTACGGGACAGACTCTGGGGCCAACGTCCTGACTTTC.